This note documents a single T cell receptor (beta chain) sequence. Its matching antigen is unknown. This entry is derived from a study of CD8+ T cells in alopecia areata. Study-wide results and caveats: While tofacitinib was given, many expanded lesional clones persisted in scalp and blood. Scalp clonality and expanded CD8+ clones among the top 100 were significantly decreased by tofacitinib.

As to treatment: oral pan-JAK inhibitor, 5-10 mg twice daily. Germline V gene lookup returns CDR1 SQVTM and CDR2 ANQGSEA. J gave up 6 bases and V 2 bases, and 6 bases lay outside the gene matches. This CDR3 comprises 13 residues. Investigators isolated RNA and reverse transcribed it into cDNA to act as the sequencing template. Clones were read by immunoSEQ multiplex PCR, and TCRdb kept only the in-frame ones, dropping some. The repertoire has roughly 280,000 clones, 50% to 75% of them found once; the top ten carry 0.75% to 0.95%. The origin of this receptor is a human donor with alopecia areata. Here the sequenced sample was CD4+ T cells sorted from blood, taken around week 53, from a patient treated with tofacitinib. This rearrangement joins TRBV29-1 to TRBJ1-2; 7 bases fit TRBD1. DNA for the CDR3: TGCAGCGTTGAATCCCGACAGGGAAATGGCTACACCTTC. Protein: CSVESRQGNGYTF.